This T cell receptor beta chain was retrieved from a study of T-cell reconstitution after alpha-beta-depleted transplantation in children. Study results and limitations: It was surviving recipient T cells and thymic progenitors that gave some patients high TCRbeta diversity at day 60.

Researchers prepared the TCRbeta library using unique molecular identifiers, the study reports. MiXCR, applied by TCRdb to the PCR reads, yields one record per CDR3 protein. The table has a few hundred thousand distinct CDR3 sequences, around 13% seen once. As regards this clonotype: Its antigen is undetermined.

The CDR3 totals 15 residues. Germline V CDR1 and CDR2: ENHRY, SYGVKD. V shed 6 bases and J shed 7 bases, with 19 bases lying between them. The chain is built from TRBV10-3 and TRBJ1-5, with D uncertain. This clonotype originated in a male patient younger than 18 who had a stem cell transplant for acute myeloid leukemia, so the T cells may come from the graft donor. The sample was PBMCs, mostly from graft donor cells, taken 360 days after TCRalphabeta/CD19-depleted stem cell transplant. CDR3: CAISLDRSRGQPQHF. Here the CDR3 DNA reads TGTGCCATCAGCCTGGACCGCTCTAGAGGGCAGCCCCAGCATTTT.